This TCR beta chain was sequenced during a study of cytomegalovirus exposure and HLA in healthy donors. Study observations and caveats: In an earlier analysis, in roughly 600 donors, most V segments appeared productive either ~87% or ~30% of the time.

A note on this clone: Its matching antigen is unknown.

Germline CDR1 reads LNHDA; CDR2 reads SQIVND (reference sequence). This CDR3 has 13 residues. V lost 5 bases and J lost 7; bases outside the gene matches: 7. 60 Vbeta and 13 Jbeta primers were used in PCR. Data came from immunoSEQ multiplex PCR; TCRdb stores just in-frame clones and leaves some out. The data hold approximately 220,000 clones, with approximately 80% observed a single time. The sample was PBMCs. The TCR originated in a girl under 18 in good health and CMV-seronegative. This sequence joins TRBV19 and TRBJ2-7; 8 bases agree with TRBD2. The CDR3 loop reads CASSPLGTREQYF. CDR3 nucleotide sequence: TGTGCCAGTAGTCCCCTGGGGACTAGAGAGCAGTACTTC.